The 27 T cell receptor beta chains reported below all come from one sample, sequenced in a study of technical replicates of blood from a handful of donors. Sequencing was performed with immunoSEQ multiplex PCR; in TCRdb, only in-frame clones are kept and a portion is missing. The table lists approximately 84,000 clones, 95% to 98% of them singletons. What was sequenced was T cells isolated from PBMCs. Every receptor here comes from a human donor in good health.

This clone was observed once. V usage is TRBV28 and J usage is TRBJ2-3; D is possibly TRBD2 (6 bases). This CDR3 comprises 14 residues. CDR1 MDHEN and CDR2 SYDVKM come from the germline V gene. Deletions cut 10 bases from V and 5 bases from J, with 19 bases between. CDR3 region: CATGGAPAIDTQYF. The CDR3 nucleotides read TGTGCCACCGGCGGGGCCCCCGCAATAGATACGCAGTATTTT. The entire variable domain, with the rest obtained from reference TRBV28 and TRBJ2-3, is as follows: DVKVTQSSRYLVKRTGEKVFLECVQDMDHENMFWYRQDPGLGLRLIYFSYDVKMKEKGDIPEGYSVSREKKERFSLILESASTNQTSMYLCATGGAPAIDTQYFGPGTRLTVL.

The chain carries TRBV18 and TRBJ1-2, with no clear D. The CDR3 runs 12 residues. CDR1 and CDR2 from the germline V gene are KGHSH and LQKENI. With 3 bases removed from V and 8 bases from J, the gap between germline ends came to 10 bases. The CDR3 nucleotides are TGTGCCAGCTCACCCTCAGGAGGCGGCTACACCTTC. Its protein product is CASSPSGGGYTF.

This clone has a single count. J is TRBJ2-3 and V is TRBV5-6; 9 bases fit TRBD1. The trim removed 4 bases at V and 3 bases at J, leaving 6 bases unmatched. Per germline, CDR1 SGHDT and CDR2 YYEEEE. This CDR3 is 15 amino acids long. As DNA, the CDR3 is TGTGCCAGCAGCCAAGGGACAGGGAGTACAGATACGCAGTATTTT. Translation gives CASSQGTGSTDTQYF.

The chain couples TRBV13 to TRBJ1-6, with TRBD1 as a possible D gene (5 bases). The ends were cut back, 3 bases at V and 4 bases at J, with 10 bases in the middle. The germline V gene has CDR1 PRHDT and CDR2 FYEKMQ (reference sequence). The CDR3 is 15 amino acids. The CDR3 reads CASSFRPGYNSPLHF. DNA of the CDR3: TGTGCCAGCAGCTTTAGACCAGGGTATAATTCACCCCTCCACTTT.

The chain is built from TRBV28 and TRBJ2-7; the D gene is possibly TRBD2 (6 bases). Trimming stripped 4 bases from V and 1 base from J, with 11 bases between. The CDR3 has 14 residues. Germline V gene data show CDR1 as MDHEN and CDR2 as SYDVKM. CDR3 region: CASSWGVISYEQYF. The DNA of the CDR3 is TGTGCCAGCAGTTGGGGGGTTATTTCCTACGAGCAGTACTTC. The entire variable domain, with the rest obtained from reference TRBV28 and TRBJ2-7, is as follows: DVKVTQSSRYLVKRTGEKVFLECVQDMDHENMFWYRQDPGLGLRLIYFSYDVKMKEKGDIPEGYSVSREKKERFSLILESASTNQTSMYLCASSWGVISYEQYFGPGTRLTVT.

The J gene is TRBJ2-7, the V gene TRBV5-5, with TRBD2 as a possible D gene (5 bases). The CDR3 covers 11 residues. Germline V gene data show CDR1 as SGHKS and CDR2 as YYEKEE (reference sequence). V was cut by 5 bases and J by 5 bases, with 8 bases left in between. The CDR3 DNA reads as TGTGCCAGCAGGTTCGGGGACGAGCAGTACTTC. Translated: CASRFGDEQYF.

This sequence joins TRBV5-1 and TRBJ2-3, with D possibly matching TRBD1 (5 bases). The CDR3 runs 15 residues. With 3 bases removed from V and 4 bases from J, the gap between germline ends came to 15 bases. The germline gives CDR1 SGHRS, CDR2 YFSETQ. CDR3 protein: CASSWGFQGSDTQYF. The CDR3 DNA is TGCGCCAGCAGCTGGGGCTTCCAGGGTTCAGATACGCAGTATTTT.

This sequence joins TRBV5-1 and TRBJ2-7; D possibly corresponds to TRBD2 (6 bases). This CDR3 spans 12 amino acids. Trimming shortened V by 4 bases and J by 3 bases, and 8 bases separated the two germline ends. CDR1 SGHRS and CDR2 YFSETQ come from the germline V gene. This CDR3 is CASSIGGYEQYF. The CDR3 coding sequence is TGCGCCAGCAGCATCGGGGGCTACGAGCAGTACTTC.

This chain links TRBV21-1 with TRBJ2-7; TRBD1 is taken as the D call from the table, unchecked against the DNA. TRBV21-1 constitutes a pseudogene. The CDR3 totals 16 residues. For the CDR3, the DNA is TGTGCCAGCAGCAGAACTAATTGGACAGGGGGCTGGGAGCAGTACTTC. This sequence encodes CASSRTNWTGGWEQYF.

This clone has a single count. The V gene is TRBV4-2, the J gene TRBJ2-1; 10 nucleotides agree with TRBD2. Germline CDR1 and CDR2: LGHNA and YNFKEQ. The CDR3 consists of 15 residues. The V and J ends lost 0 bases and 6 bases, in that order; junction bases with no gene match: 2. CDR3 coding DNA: TGTGCCAGCAGCCAAGAGGCTAGCGGGAGCAATGAGCAGTTCTTC. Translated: CASSQEASGSNEQFF.

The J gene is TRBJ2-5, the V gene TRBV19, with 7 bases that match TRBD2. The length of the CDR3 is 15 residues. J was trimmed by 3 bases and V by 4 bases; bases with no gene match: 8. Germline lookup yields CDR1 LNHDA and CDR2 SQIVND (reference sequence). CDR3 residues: CASSNPGRGEETQYF. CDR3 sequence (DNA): TGTGCCAGTAGTAACCCTGGACGGGGGGAAGAGACCCAGTACTTC.

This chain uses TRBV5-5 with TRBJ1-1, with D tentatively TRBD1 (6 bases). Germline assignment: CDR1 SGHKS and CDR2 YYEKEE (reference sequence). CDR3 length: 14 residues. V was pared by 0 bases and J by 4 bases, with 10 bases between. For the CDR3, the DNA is TGTGCCAGCAGCTTGGGGCAGGGGACCACTGAAGCTTTCTTT. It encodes CASSLGQGTTEAFF.

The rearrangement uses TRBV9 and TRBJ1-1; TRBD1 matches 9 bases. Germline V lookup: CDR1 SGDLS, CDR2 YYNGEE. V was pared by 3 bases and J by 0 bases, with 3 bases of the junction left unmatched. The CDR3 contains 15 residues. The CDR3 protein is CASSAGDRVNTEAFF. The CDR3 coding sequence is TGTGCCAGCAGCGCAGGGGACAGGGTGAACACTGAAGCTTTCTTT.

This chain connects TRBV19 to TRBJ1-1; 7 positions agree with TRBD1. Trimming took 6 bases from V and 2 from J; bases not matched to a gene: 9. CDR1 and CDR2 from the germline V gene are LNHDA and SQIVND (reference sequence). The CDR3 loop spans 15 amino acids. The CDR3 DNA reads TGTGCCAGTAGGGGTCTCGGGACAGCTAACACTGAAGCTTTCTTT. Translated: CASRGLGTANTEAFF.

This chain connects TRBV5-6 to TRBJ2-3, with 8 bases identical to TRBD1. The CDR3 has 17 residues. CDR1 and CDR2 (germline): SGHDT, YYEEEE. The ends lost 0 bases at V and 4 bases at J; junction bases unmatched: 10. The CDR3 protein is CASSLVPTGVLADTQYF. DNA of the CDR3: TGTGCCAGCAGCTTGGTCCCGACAGGGGTACTCGCAGATACGCAGTATTTT.

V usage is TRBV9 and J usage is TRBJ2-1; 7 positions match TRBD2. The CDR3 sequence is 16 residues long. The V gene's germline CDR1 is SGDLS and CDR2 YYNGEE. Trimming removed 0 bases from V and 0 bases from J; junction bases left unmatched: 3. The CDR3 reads CASSVGGGSSYNEQFF. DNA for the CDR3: TGTGCCAGCAGCGTAGGTGGCGGGAGCTCCTACAATGAGCAGTTCTTC.

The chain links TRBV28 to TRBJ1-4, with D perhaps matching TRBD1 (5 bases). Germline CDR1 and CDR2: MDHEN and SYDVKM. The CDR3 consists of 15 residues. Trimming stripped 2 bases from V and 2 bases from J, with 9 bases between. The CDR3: CASSLGGVTNEKLFF. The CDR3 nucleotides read TGTGCCAGCAGTTTAGGGGGGGTCACTAATGAAAAACTGTTTTTT.

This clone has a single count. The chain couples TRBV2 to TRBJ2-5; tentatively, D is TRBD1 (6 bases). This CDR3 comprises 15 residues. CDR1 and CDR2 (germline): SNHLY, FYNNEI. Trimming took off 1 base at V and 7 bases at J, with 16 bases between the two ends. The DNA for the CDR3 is TGTGCCAGCAGTGAAGGGTCGGCTCTACAGGGGACCCAGTACTTC. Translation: CASSEGSALQGTQYF.

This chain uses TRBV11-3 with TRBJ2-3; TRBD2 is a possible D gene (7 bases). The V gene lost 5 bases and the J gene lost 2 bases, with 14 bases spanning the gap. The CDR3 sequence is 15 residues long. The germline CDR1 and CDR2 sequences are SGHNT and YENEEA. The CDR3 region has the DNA TGTGCCAGCAGCCTAGGCGGGGGCCTCACAGATACGCAGTATTTT. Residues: CASSLGGGLTDTQYF. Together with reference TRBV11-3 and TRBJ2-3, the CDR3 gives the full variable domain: EAGVVQSPRYKIIEKKQPVAFWCNPISGHNTLYWYLQNLGQGPELLIRYENEEAVDDSQLPKDRFSAERLKGVDSTLKIQPAELGDSAVYLCASSLGGGLTDTQYFGPGTRLTVL.

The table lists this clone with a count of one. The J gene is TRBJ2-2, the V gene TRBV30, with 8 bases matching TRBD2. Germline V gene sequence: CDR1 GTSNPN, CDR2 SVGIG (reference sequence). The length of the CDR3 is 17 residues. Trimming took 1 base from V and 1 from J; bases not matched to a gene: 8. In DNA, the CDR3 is TGTGCCTGGAGTGGCGTGGCGGGACTAGTGAACACCGGGGAGCTGTTTTTT. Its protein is CAWSGVAGLVNTGELFF.

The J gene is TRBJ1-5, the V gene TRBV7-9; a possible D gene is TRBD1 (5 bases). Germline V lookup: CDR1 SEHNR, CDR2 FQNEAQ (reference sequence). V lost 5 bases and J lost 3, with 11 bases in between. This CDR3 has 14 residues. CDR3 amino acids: CASSTRQNNQPQHF. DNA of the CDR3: TGTGCCAGCAGCACACGACAGAACAATCAGCCCCAGCATTTT.

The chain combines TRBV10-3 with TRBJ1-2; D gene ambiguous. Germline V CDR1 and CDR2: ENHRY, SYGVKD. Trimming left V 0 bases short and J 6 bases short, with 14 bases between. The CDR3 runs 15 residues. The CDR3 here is CAISESSPPENGYTF. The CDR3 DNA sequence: TGTGCCATCAGTGAGTCTTCGCCACCCGAGAATGGCTACACCTTC.

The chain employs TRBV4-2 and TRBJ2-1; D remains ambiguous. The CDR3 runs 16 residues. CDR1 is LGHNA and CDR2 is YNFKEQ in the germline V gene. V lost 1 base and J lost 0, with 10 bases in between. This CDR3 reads CASSQGADSSYNEQFF. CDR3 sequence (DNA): TGTGCCAGCAGCCAAGGGGCTGATAGCTCCTACAATGAGCAGTTCTTC.

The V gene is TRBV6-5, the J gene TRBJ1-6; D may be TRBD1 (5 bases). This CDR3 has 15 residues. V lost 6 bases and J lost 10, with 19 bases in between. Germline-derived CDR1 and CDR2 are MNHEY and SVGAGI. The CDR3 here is CASRTPRQRRSPLHF. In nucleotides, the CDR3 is TGTGCCAGCAGAACCCCCAGACAGAGGCGCTCACCCCTCCACTTT.

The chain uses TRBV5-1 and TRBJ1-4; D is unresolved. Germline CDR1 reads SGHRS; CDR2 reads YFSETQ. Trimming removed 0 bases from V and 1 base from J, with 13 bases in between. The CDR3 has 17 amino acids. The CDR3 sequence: CASSLEESGGTNEKLFF. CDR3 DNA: TGCGCCAGCAGCTTGGAGGAGTCCGGAGGAACTAATGAAAAACTGTTTTTT. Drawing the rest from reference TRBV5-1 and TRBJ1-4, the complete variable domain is KAGVTQTPRYLIKTRGQQVTLSCSPISGHRSVSWYQQTPGQGLQFLFEYFSETQRNKGNFPGRFSGRQFSNSRSEMNVSTLELGDSALYLCASSLEESGGTNEKLFFGSGTQLSVL.

CDR3 DNA sequence: TGTGCCAGCAGCTTGGGGGCGGGCCCCTACGAGCAGTACTTC. Translating it yields CASSLGAGPYEQYF. The chain uses TRBV7-9 and TRBJ2-7; possible D gene TRBD1, 6 bases. The CDR3 is 14 amino acids. CDR1 and CDR2 (germline): SEHNR, FQNEAQ (reference sequence). V shed 3 bases and J shed 2 bases, with 11 bases lying between them.

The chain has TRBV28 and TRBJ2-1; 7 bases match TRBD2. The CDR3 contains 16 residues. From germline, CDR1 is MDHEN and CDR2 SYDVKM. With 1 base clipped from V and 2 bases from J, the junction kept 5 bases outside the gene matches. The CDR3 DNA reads TGTGCCAGCAGTTTATTTGACGGGAGGCCCTACAATGAGCAGTTCTTC. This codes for CASSLFDGRPYNEQFF. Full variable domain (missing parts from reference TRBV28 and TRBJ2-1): DVKVTQSSRYLVKRTGEKVFLECVQDMDHENMFWYRQDPGLGLRLIYFSYDVKMKEKGDIPEGYSVSREKKERFSLILESASTNQTSMYLCASSLFDGRPYNEQFFGPGTRLTVL.